Following are 24 T cell receptor beta chains from one sample sequenced in a study of blood T cell repertoires in COVID-19. Data came from immunoSEQ multiplex PCR; TCRdb stores just in-frame clones and leaves some out. The table records around 310,000 clones, roughly 90% of them present only once. The sample was peripheral blood. The source of these receptors is a woman between 40 and 55 years old with COVID-19, enrolled during active disease.

The chain has TRBV28 and TRBJ1-6; tentatively, D is TRBD1 (5 bases). CDR1 and CDR2 from the germline V gene are MDHEN and SYDVKM. V was pared by 3 bases and J by 0 bases, with 15 bases between. The CDR3 covers 18 residues. The CDR3 reads CASSFVARASSYNSPLHF. DNA for the CDR3: TGTGCCAGCAGTTTCGTCGCCAGGGCGAGCTCCTATAATTCACCCCTCCACTTT.

V and J are TRBV12-5 and TRBJ1-1; D is undetermined. The CDR3 is made up of 13 amino acids. CDR1 and CDR2 (germline): LGHNT, FRNRAP. Trimming shortened V by 7 bases and J by 3 bases, and 12 bases separated the two germline ends. In DNA, the CDR3 is TGTGCTAGTGCCTTAGCGGTTTACACTGAAGCTTTCTTT. Its protein is CASALAVYTEAFF.

The chain links TRBV18 to TRBJ1-1, with a possible D match to TRBD1 (6 bases). The V end was cut by 6 bases, the J end by 4 bases, with 18 bases between. Looked up from germline, CDR1 is KGHSH and CDR2 is LQKENI. The CDR3 loop spans 15 amino acids. CDR3 protein: CASSPSLGQTTEAFF. The CDR3 DNA sequence: TGTGCCAGCTCCCCGTCGTTAGGACAGACCACTGAAGCTTTCTTT.

The chain uses TRBV30 and TRBJ1-1, with a weak D call TRBD1 (6 bases). The length of the CDR3 is 13 residues. Trimming took off 0 bases at V and 7 bases at J, with 12 bases between the two ends. The germline V gene encodes CDR1 GTSNPN and CDR2 SVGIG (reference sequence). The CDR3 bases are TGTGCCTGGAGTGTCTCCAGGGGTGGTGAAGCTTTCTTT. Amino acids: CAWSVSRGGEAFF.

This sequence joins TRBV7-9 and TRBJ2-3; 9 bases map to TRBD1. V lost 5 bases to trimming and J lost 4 bases; unmatched junction nucleotides: 7. Germline loops: CDR1 SEHNR, CDR2 FQNEAQ (reference sequence). The CDR3 is made up of 15 amino acids. As DNA, the CDR3 is TGTGCCAGCAGCCGCGGGACAGGGTCCCCAGATACGCAGTATTTT. It specifies CASSRGTGSPDTQYF.

V and J are TRBV15 and TRBJ2-1; TRBD2 aligns across 16 bases. The CDR3 runs to 17 residues. Germline CDR1 LNHNV, CDR2 YYDKDF (reference sequence). Germline trimming cut 1 base from V and 9 bases from J; bases unmatched to any gene: 6. This chain's CDR3 is CATSRGGTSGRAREQFF. The CDR3 coding sequence is TGTGCCACCAGCAGAGGTGGGACTAGCGGGAGGGCGCGTGAGCAGTTCTTC.

The V gene is TRBV6-6, the J gene TRBJ1-3; TRBD1 agrees at 11 bases. V lost 7 bases to trimming and J lost 0 bases; unmatched junction nucleotides: 5. The CDR3 runs to 16 residues. CDR1 and CDR2 from the germline V gene are MNHNY and SVGAGI (reference sequence). CDR3 bases: TGTGCCAGCAAGCCGGGACAGGGGGGCTCTGGAAACACCATATATTTT. It specifies CASKPGQGGSGNTIYF.

V is TRBV2 and J is TRBJ1-6; 10 positions match TRBD1. Trimming at V came to 6 bases and at J to 6 bases, leaving 2 bases not matched to a gene. This CDR3 is 14 amino acids long. Per germline, CDR1 SNHLY and CDR2 FYNNEI. CDR3 DNA sequence: TGTGCCAGCAGGGGGGACAGGGGTAATTCACCCCTCCACTTT. Translating it yields CASRGDRGNSPLHF.

The chain links TRBV29-1 to TRBJ2-7; TRBD1 might be the D (6 bases). This CDR3 has 15 residues. V was shortened by 2 bases and J by 6 bases, with 20 bases between the two germline ends. Germline CDR1 SQVTM, CDR2 ANQGSEA. This chain's CDR3 is CSVEMWKQGVGEQYF. CDR3 in DNA: TGCAGCGTTGAAATGTGGAAACAGGGAGTAGGCGAGCAGTACTTC.

The gene calls are TRBV4-1 and TRBJ2-5; 9 bases are a match to TRBD1. Germline V CDR1 and CDR2: MGHRA, YSYEKL. This CDR3 comprises 18 residues. The trim removed 1 base at V and 2 bases at J, leaving 11 bases unmatched. This chain's CDR3 is CASSQGWAGTGLQETQYF. The CDR3 DNA reads TGCGCCAGCAGCCAAGGTTGGGCCGGGACAGGGTTACAAGAGACCCAGTACTTC.

This clone has only a few counts. The chain's CDR3 is CASSLARVGNTEAFF. For the CDR3, the DNA is TGTGCCAGCAGCTTAGCGCGGGTGGGGAACACTGAAGCTTTCTTT. The rearrangement joins TRBV7-8 to TRBJ1-1; D uncertain. Deletions cut 0 bases from V and 1 base from J, with 9 bases between. This CDR3 region has 15 residues. From germline, CDR1 is SGHVS and CDR2 FQNEAQ.

The chain has TRBV6-5 and TRBJ2-5; tentative D call: TRBD2 (5 bases). CDR1 is MNHEY, CDR2 SVGAGI, per germline. Trimming shortened V by 2 bases and J by 1 base, and 11 bases separated the two germline ends. This CDR3 spans 15 amino acids. The CDR3 region has the DNA TGTGCCAGCAGTTACCGGGCCGGGGTCCAAGAGACCCAGTACTTC. Amino acid sequence: CASSYRAGVQETQYF.

The genes are TRBV27 and TRBJ1-4; D unclear. Germline V gene sequence: CDR1 MNHEY, CDR2 SMNVEV (reference sequence). Trimming removed 4 bases from V and 0 bases from J, with 6 bases in between. This CDR3 spans 14 amino acids. CDR3 bases: TGTGCCAGCAGTTCGGTTGCAACTAATGAAAAACTGTTTTTT. Translating gives CASSSVATNEKLFF.

J is TRBJ1-5 and V is TRBV27; the D gene is possibly TRBD1 (5 bases). Trimming left V 3 bases short and J 6 bases short, with 15 bases between. Germline V gene lookup returns CDR1 MNHEY and CDR2 SMNVEV (reference sequence). This CDR3 has 15 amino acids. In nucleotides, the CDR3 is TGTGCCAGCAGTTTTTTCGGGGGTGGCGGTCAGCCCCAGCATTTT. It translates to CASSFFGGGGQPQHF.

The chain combines TRBV30 with TRBJ1-1, with 10 bases matching TRBD1. Losses at the gene ends were 3 bases for V and 5 bases for J; bases not matched to a gene: 6. Germline CDR1 GTSNPN, CDR2 SVGIG (reference sequence). The CDR3 has 14 residues. The CDR3 loop is CAWRPTGGATEAFF. Written as DNA, the CDR3 is TGTGCCTGGAGGCCGACAGGGGGCGCGACTGAAGCTTTCTTT.

V is TRBV7-3 and J is TRBJ1-1; 8 bases are shared with TRBD1. Trimming at V came to 5 bases and at J to 11 bases, leaving 10 bases not matched to a gene. The V gene's germline CDR1 is SGHTA and CDR2 FQGTGA. This CDR3 contains 13 residues. The CDR3 sequence: CASSQRQGMGAFF. The CDR3 DNA reads TGTGCCAGCAGCCAAAGACAGGGGATGGGGGCTTTCTTT.

Written as DNA, the CDR3 is TGTGCCAGCAGCGTAGCTACGTGGGCTTACAATGAGCAGTTCTTC. Encoded protein: CASSVATWAYNEQFF. The V gene is TRBV9, the J gene TRBJ2-1; D gene uncertain. Germline lookup yields CDR1 SGDLS and CDR2 YYNGEE. Trimming shortened V by 0 bases and J by 4 bases, and 11 bases separated the two germline ends. This CDR3 comprises 15 residues.

The genes are TRBV5-4 and TRBJ1-4; D perhaps matches TRBD1 (5 bases). Germline values: CDR1 SGHNT, CDR2 YYREEE (reference sequence). V was trimmed by 5 bases and J by 5 bases, leaving 16 bases between them. This CDR3 has 15 amino acids. CDR3 residues: CASSLRTGGNEKLFF. CDR3 in DNA: TGTGCCAGCAGTTTGAGGACGGGGGGGAATGAAAAACTGTTTTTT.

The rearrangement uses TRBV18 and TRBJ1-1; 11 nucleotides match TRBD1. Unmatched junction bases numbered 11, after V lost 7 bases and J lost 1 base. CDR1 and CDR2 from the germline V gene are KGHSH and LQKENI. The CDR3 is 17 amino acids. The CDR3 spells CASLPGQGVAWNTEAFF. The CDR3 nucleotides read TGTGCCAGCTTACCGGGACAGGGGGTGGCGTGGAACACTGAAGCTTTCTTT. Full variable domain (outside the CDR3, taken from reference TRBV18 and TRBJ1-1): NAGVMQNPRHLVRRRGQEARLRCSPMKGHSHVYWYRQLPEEGLKFMVYLQKENIIDESGMPKERFSAEFPKEGPSILRIQQVVRGDSAAYFCASLPGQGVAWNTEAFFGQGTRLTVV.

The V call is TRBV29-1, the J call TRBJ1-4; maybe TRBD1 (5 bases). Looked up from germline, CDR1 is SQVTM and CDR2 is ANQGSEA. V was shortened by 7 bases and J by 5 bases, with 11 bases between the two germline ends. The CDR3 contains 12 residues. CDR3 in DNA: TGCAGCGCCGGACAAGTAAATGAAAAACTGTTTTTT. Translated, it gives CSAGQVNEKLFF.

This clone was recorded once. The J gene is TRBJ2-1, the V gene TRBV5-1; 10 positions agree with TRBD2. V shed 0 bases, J shed 0 bases, and the junction held 3 bases outside the gene matches. This CDR3 has 17 residues. CDR1 and CDR2 (germline): SGHRS, YFSETQ. CDR3 loop: CASSLVPSGSSYNEQFF. CDR3 DNA sequence: TGCGCCAGCAGCTTGGTCCCTAGCGGGAGCTCCTACAATGAGCAGTTCTTC.

This chain uses TRBV4-1 with TRBJ2-2; weak D call: TRBD1 (7 bases). The CDR3 consists of 16 residues. V was pared by 3 bases and J by 5 bases, with 16 bases between. Germline V gene lookup returns CDR1 MGHRA and CDR2 YSYEKL. The CDR3 sequence is CASSHPGGTLTGELFF. The CDR3, as DNA: TGCGCCAGCAGCCACCCAGGGGGGACCCTAACCGGGGAGCTGTTTTTT.

The CDR3 bases are TGTGCCAGTAGTATAGGGGGGCCCGGGGAGCTGTTTTTT. This sequence encodes CASSIGGPGELFF. The V call is TRBV19, the J call TRBJ2-2, with a tentative D call TRBD1 (6 bases). The V end lost 1 base, the J end lost 6 bases, and 6 bases lay between the germline ends. Germline loops: CDR1 LNHDA, CDR2 SQIVND (reference sequence). The CDR3 contains 13 residues.

The V and J genes are TRBV5-1 and TRBJ1-1, with TRBD1 identical over 11 bases. V dropped 0 bases and J dropped 0; count of bases not matched to a gene: 4. The CDR3 length is 17 residues. Germline CDR1 is SGHRS and CDR2 is YFSETQ. The CDR3 protein is CASSLEWTGGLNTEAFF. The CDR3 DNA sequence: TGCGCCAGCAGCTTGGAATGGACAGGGGGCTTGAACACTGAAGCTTTCTTT.